This T cell receptor beta chain originates from a study of blood T cell repertoires in COVID-19. The method was immunoSEQ multiplex PCR; TCRdb's version includes in-frame clones alone and lacks a portion of them. This sample has 100,000 or so clones, with 75% to 90% found just once. The V and J ends lost 5 bases and 3 bases respectively, with 10 bases between them. There are 14 residues in the CDR3. From germline, CDR1 is KGHSH and CDR2 LQKENI. This rearrangement joins TRBV18 to TRBJ2-2; D possibly corresponds to TRBD1 (6 bases). The specimen was peripheral blood. The sequence was obtained from a woman older than 75 with acute or convalescent COVID-19. DNA of the CDR3: TGTGCCAGCTCAACGCAGGGGTACACCGGGGAGCTGTTTTTT. Protein sequence: CASSTQGYTGELFF.